These 16 T cell receptor beta chains share one sample of origin, sequenced in a study of blood T cell repertoires in COVID-19. Sequenced by immunoSEQ multiplex PCR; TCRdb stores in-frame clones only, minus some. This sample carries some 200,000 clones, nearly 90% of them seen once, and the ten largest clones take 15% to 20%. The specimen sequenced was peripheral blood. Source of these receptors: a man aged 45-65 years with COVID-19, enrolled during active disease.

This rearrangement joins TRBV4-3 to TRBJ1-2, with D hard to call. With 0 bases removed from V and 1 base from J, the gap between germline ends came to 18 bases. CDR1 and CDR2 (germline): LGHNA, YSLEER. This CDR3 comprises 18 residues. The CDR3 bases are TGCGCCAGCAGCCAAGATTATCAGGCCTCGGTCGTTAACTATGGCTACACCTTC. Amino acid sequence: CASSQDYQASVVNYGYTF.

This chain uses TRBV2 with TRBJ2-6; D may be TRBD1 (7 bases). CDR1 is SNHLY and CDR2 is FYNNEI in the germline V gene. V was cut by 0 bases and J by 1 base, with 19 bases left in between. The CDR3 covers 20 residues. The CDR3 DNA follows: TGTGCCAGCAGTGAAGCCTGGGACAGTCGGGGAGGTTCTGGGGCCAACGTCCTGACTTTC. It is translated as CASSEAWDSRGGSGANVLTF. The full variable domain, completed using reference TRBV2 and TRBJ2-6, is EPEVTQTPSHQVTQMGQEVILRCVPISNHLYFYWYRQILGQKVEFLVSFYNNEISEKSEIFDDQFSVERPDGSNFTLKIRSTKLEDSAMYFCASSEAWDSRGGSGANVLTFGAGSRLTVL.

This clone was recorded a few times. Within the sample, other DNA sequences also encode this same CDR3. The CDR3 reads CASGQGGGNQPQHF. Here the CDR3 DNA reads TGTGCCAGTGGACAGGGGGGCGGCAATCAGCCCCAGCATTTT. The chain joins TRBV19 to TRBJ1-5; 10 bases align to TRBD1. Trimming took 8 bases from V and 2 from J; bases not matched to a gene: 3. The CDR3 is 14 amino acids. Germline assignment: CDR1 LNHDA and CDR2 SQIVND (reference sequence).

The rearrangement uses TRBV10-3 and TRBJ2-3, with TRBD1 matching over 7 bases. This CDR3 has 11 residues. The V segment lost 8 bases and the J segment 5 bases; nucleotides outside the gene matches: 1. Looked up from germline, CDR1 is ENHRY and CDR2 is SYGVKD. CDR3 region: CAIGQVDTQYF. The CDR3 coding sequence is TGTGCCATCGGACAGGTAGATACGCAGTATTTT.

This chain links TRBV19 with TRBJ2-7; 8 bases fit TRBD2. The trim removed 10 bases at V and 3 bases at J, leaving 5 bases unmatched. Germline-derived CDR1 and CDR2 are LNHDA and SQIVND (reference sequence). CDR3 length equals 12 residues. CDR3 bases: TGTGCCACCGCGGGGGGCGACTACGAGCAGTACTTC. This sequence encodes CATAGGDYEQYF.

The chain uses TRBV3-1 (or the pseudogene TRBV3-2) and TRBJ1-5; D ambiguous. Trimming shortened V by 4 bases and J by 1 base, and 8 bases separated the two germline ends. Per germline, CDR1 LGHDT and CDR2 YNNKEL (reference sequence). There are 14 residues in the CDR3. DNA of the CDR3: TGTGCCAGCAGCCTAGCGGGAAGCAATCAGCCCCAGCATTTT. Translation gives CASSLAGSNQPQHF.

This chain connects TRBV29-1 to TRBJ2-3; 7 nucleotides line up with TRBD1. Germline V gene lookup returns CDR1 SQVTM and CDR2 ANQGSEA. V was pared by 7 bases and J by 6 bases, with 16 bases of the junction left unmatched. This CDR3 comprises 15 residues. The DNA for the CDR3 is TGCAGCGGACACTGGACAGGTCTCGAGTCCGATACGCAGTATTTT. This translates into CSGHWTGLESDTQYF.

The chain couples TRBV12-3 or TRBV12-4 to TRBJ1-2, with unresolved D. The V gene lost 7 bases and the J gene lost 2 bases, with 8 bases spanning the gap. This CDR3 has 12 amino acids. For the CDR3, the DNA is TGTGCCAGCACTTACTCAAACTATGGCTACACCTTC. Its protein is CASTYSNYGYTF.

V and J are TRBV2 and TRBJ2-5; possible D gene TRBD1, 5 bases. The length of the CDR3 is 13 residues. Trimming stripped 7 bases from V and 1 base from J, with 10 bases between. In germline, CDR1 is SNHLY, CDR2 FYNNEI. CDR3 protein: CASNLQVQETQYF. Here the CDR3 DNA reads TGTGCCAGCAATCTACAGGTCCAAGAGACCCAGTACTTC.

This clone appeared once. The chain has TRBV6-5 and TRBJ1-2; 9 bases are shared with TRBD1. V shed 6 bases and J 2 bases; nucleotides not matched to a gene: 4. The CDR3 runs to 14 residues. Germline V gene lookup returns CDR1 MNHEY and CDR2 SVGAGI. The CDR3 nucleotides read TGTGCCAGCAGAAACAGGGGGCTAAACTATGGCTACACCTTC. Translating gives CASRNRGLNYGYTF.

V and J are TRBV12-3 or TRBV12-4 and TRBJ2-1; a possible D gene is TRBD2 (5 bases). V was trimmed by 0 bases and J by 8 bases, leaving 8 bases between them. This CDR3 has 13 residues. In DNA, the CDR3 is TGTGCCAGCAGTTTAGCGGCGAGGGATGAGCAGTTCTTC. It translates to CASSLAARDEQFF.

V usage is TRBV27 and J usage is TRBJ1-3; perhaps TRBD1 as D (5 bases). This CDR3 has 12 amino acids. Germline V gene sequence: CDR1 MNHEY, CDR2 SMNVEV (reference sequence). Trimming left V 5 bases short and J 8 bases short, with 10 bases between. CDR3 in amino acids: CASSGGSDTIYF. The CDR3 DNA follows: TGTGCCAGCAGTGGGGGGTCTGACACCATATATTTT.

This chain connects TRBV18 to TRBJ1-2, with D maybe TRBD1 (5 bases). Per germline, CDR1 KGHSH and CDR2 LQKENI. V shed 6 bases and J shed 8 bases, with 16 bases lying between them. This CDR3 is built from 13 residues. The CDR3 is CASSSQGAQGYTF. Here the CDR3 DNA reads TGTGCCAGCTCGTCCCAAGGGGCGCAAGGCTACACCTTC.

This clone turned up a few times. V is TRBV7-3 and J is TRBJ2-3; 8 nucleotides line up with TRBD1. The CDR3 length is 16 residues. V lost 6 bases, J lost 2 bases, and 10 bases stayed unmatched. The V gene's germline CDR1 is SGHTA and CDR2 FQGTGA. The CDR3 loop is CASSSAGTGFTDTQYF. As DNA, the CDR3 is TGTGCCAGCAGTTCGGCCGGGACAGGATTCACAGATACGCAGTATTTT.

In this sample, this clone turned up a few times. V and J are TRBV10-3 and TRBJ2-1, with 7 nucleotides matching TRBD2. Looked up from germline, CDR1 is ENHRY and CDR2 is SYGVKD. V was clipped by 5 bases and J by 5 bases; unmatched bases: 12. The CDR3 contains 16 residues. CDR3 DNA sequence: TGTGCCATCAGTCCCCGAGAGGGTGCGGGAGACAATGAGCAGTTCTTC. Amino acid sequence: CAISPREGAGDNEQFF.

This clone was seen only a few times. CDR3 sequence: CASSVSWGGNQPQHF. As DNA, the CDR3 is TGTGCCAGCAGTGTTTCTTGGGGGGGCAATCAGCCCCAGCATTTT. The chain recombines TRBV6-4 with TRBJ1-5; possibly TRBD1 for D (5 bases). The CDR3 runs to 15 residues. The V end lost 4 bases, the J end lost 2 bases, and 12 bases lay between the germline ends. The germline V gene has CDR1 MRHNA and CDR2 SNTAGT.